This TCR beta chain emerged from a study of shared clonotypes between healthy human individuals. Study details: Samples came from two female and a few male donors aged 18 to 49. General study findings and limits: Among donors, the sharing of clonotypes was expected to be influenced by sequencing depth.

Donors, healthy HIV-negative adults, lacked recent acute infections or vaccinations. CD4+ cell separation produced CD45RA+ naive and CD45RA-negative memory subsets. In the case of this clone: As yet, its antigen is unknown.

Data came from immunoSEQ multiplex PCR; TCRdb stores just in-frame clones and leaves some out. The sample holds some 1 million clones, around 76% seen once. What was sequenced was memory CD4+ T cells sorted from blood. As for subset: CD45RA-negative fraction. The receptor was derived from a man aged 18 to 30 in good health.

The CDR3 coding sequence is TGCGCCAGCAGCTTCTTTGGGGGGGCGGCAGATACGCAGTATTTT. Its translation is CASSFFGGAADTQYF. This chain connects TRBV5-1 to TRBJ2-3; D is perhaps TRBD2 (7 bases). The V and J ends lost 2 bases and 4 bases respectively, with 14 bases between them. Germline CDR1 is SGHRS and CDR2 is YFSETQ. The CDR3 is 15 amino acids.